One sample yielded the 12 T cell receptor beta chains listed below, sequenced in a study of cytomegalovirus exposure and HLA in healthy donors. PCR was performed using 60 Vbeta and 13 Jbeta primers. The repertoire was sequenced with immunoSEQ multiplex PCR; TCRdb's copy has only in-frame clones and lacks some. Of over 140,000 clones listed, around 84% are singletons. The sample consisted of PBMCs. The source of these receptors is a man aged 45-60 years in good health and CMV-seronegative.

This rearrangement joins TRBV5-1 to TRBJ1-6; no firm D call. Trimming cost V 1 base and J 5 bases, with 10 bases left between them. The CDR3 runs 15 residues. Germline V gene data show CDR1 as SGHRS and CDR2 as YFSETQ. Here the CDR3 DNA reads TGCGCCAGCAGCTTGCTAGGTCGCGATAATTCACCCCTCCACTTT. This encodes CASSLLGRDNSPLHF.

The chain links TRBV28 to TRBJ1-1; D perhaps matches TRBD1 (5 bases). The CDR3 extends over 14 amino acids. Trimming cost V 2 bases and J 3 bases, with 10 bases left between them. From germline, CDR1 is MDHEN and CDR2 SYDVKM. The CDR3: CASSLVGGDTEAFF. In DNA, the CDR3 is TGTGCCAGCAGTTTAGTGGGGGGGGACACTGAAGCTTTCTTT.

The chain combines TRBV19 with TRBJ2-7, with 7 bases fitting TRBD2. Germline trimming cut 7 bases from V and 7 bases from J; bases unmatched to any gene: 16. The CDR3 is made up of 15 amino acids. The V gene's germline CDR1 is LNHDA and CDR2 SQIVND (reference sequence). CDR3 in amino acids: CASKPSGLSSGEQYF. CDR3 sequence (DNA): TGTGCCAGTAAACCTAGCGGATTGTCCTCCGGGGAGCAGTACTTC.

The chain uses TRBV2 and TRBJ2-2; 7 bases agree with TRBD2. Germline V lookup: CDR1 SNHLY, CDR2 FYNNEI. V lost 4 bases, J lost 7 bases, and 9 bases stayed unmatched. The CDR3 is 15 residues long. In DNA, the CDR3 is TGTGCCAGCAGTGGACTAGCCGGGTTAGGCGGGGAGCTGTTTTTT. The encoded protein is CASSGLAGLGGELFF.

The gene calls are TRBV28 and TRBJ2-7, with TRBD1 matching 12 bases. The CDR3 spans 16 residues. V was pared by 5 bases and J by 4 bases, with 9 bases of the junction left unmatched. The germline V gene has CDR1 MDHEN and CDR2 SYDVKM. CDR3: CASSRGTGGGLYEQYF. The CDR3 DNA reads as TGTGCCAGCAGTCGAGGGACAGGGGGCGGGTTGTACGAGCAGTACTTC.

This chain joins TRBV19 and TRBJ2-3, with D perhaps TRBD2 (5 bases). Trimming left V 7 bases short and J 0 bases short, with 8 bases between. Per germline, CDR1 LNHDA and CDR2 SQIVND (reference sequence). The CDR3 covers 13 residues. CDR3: CASTRGSTDTQYF. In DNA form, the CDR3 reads TGTGCCAGTACCCGGGGAAGCACAGATACGCAGTATTTT.

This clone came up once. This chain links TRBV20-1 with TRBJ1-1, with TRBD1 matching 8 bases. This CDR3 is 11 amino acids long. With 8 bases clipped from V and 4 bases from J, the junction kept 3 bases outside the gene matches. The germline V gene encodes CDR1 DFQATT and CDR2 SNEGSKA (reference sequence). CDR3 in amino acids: CSNDRGTEAFF. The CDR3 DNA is TGCAGTAATGACAGGGGCACTGAAGCTTTCTTT.

The CDR3 DNA reads as TGTGCCAGCAGCTTAGGGGCCGACACCGGGGAGCTGTTTTTT. It is translated as CASSLGADTGELFF. V is TRBV11-3 and J is TRBJ2-2; D is uncertain. The V gene's germline CDR1 is SGHNT and CDR2 YENEEA. V gave up 1 base and J gave up 3 bases, with 6 bases separating them. The CDR3 extends over 14 amino acids.

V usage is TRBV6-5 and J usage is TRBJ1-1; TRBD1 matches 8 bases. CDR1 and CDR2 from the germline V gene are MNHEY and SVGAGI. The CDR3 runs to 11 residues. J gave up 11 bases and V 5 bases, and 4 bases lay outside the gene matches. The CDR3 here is CASSGQGLAFF. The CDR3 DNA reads TGTGCCAGCAGTGGACAGGGTTTGGCTTTCTTT.

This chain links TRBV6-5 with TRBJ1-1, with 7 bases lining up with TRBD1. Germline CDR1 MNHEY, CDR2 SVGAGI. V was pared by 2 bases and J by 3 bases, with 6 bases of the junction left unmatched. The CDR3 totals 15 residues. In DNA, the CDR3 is TGTGCCAGCAGTTACAGAATCCAGGGGGACACTGAAGCTTTCTTT. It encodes CASSYRIQGDTEAFF.

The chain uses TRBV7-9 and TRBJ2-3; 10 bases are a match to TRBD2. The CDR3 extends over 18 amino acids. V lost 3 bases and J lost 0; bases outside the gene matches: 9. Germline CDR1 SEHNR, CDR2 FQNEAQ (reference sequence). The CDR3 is CASSLGRMTSGSTDTQYF. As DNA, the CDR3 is TGTGCCAGCAGCTTGGGGCGAATGACTAGCGGGAGCACAGATACGCAGTATTTT.

The DNA for the CDR3 is TGCGCCAGCAGCCAGGCAGGGGCCGGGGCCGGGGAGCTGTTTTTT. The encoded protein is CASSQAGAGAGELFF. V gene TRBV4-1 combines with J gene TRBJ2-2, with D tentatively TRBD1 (6 bases). The CDR3 is 15 residues long. Germline CDR1 reads MGHRA; CDR2 reads YSYEKL. The germline V and J ends were trimmed by 3 bases and 6 bases, with 14 bases remaining between them.